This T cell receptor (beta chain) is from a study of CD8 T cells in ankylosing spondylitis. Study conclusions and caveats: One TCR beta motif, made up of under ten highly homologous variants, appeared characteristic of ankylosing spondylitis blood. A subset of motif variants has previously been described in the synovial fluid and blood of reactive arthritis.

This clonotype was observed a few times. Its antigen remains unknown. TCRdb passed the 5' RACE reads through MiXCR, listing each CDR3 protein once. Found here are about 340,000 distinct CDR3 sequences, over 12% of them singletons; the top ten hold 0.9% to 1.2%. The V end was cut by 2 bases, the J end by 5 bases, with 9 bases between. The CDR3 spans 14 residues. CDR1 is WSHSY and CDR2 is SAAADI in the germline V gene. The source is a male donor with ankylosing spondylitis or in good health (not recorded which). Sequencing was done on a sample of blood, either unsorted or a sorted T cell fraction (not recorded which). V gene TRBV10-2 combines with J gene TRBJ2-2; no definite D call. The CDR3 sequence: CASSELLGTGELFF. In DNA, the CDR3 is TGCGCCAGCAGTGAGCTTCTGGGGACCGGGGAGCTGTTTTTT.